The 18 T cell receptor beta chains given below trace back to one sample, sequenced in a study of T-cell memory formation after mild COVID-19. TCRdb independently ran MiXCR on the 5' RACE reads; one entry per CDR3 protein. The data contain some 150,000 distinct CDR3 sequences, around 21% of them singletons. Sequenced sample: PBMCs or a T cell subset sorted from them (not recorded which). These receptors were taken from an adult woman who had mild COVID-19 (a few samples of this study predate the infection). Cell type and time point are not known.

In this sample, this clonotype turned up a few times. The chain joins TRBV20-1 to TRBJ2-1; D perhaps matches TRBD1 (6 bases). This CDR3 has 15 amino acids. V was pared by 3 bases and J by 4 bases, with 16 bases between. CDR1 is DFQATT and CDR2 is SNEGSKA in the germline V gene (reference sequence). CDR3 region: CSASHDRQGYNEQFF. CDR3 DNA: TGCAGTGCTAGCCACGACAGGCAGGGGTACAATGAGCAGTTCTTC.

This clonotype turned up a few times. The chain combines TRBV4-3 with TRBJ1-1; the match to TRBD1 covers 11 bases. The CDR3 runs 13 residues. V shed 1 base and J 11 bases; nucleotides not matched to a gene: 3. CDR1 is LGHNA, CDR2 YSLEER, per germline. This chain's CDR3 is CASSQGWTGGAFF. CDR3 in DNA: TGCGCCAGCAGCCAAGGGTGGACAGGGGGCGCTTTCTTT.

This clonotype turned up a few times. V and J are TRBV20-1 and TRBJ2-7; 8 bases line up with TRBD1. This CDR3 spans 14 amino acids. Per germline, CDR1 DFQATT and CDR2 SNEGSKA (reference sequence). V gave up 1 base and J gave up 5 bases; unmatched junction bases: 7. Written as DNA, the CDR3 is TGCAGTGCTAGAGGGACAGGGCGTTCCCACGAGCAGTACTTC. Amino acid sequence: CSARGTGRSHEQYF.

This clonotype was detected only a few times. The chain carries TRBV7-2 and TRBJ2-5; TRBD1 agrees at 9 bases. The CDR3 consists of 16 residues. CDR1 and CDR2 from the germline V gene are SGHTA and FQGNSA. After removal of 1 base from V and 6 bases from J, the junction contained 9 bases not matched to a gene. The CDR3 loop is CASSLGTGTGLKTQYF. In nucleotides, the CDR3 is TGTGCCAGCAGCTTAGGCACCGGGACAGGGTTGAAGACCCAGTACTTC.

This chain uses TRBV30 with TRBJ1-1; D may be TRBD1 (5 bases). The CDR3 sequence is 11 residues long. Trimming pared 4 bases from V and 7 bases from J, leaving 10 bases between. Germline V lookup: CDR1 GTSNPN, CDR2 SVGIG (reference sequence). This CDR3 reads CAWTRGGEAFF. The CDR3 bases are TGTGCCTGGACTAGGGGAGGTGAAGCTTTCTTT.

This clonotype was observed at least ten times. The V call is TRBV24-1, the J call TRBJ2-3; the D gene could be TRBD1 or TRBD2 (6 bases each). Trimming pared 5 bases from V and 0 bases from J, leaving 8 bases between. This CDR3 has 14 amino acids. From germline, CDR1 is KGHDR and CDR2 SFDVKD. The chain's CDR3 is CATSGRGSTDTQYF. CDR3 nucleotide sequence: TGTGCCACCAGTGGGAGGGGGAGCACAGATACGCAGTATTTT.

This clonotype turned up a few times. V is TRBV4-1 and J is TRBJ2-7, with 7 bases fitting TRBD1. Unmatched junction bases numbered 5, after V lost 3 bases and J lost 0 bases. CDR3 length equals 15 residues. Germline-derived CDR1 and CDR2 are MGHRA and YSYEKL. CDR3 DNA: TGCGCCAGCAGCCAGACCGGGACAGCCTCCTACGAGCAGTACTTC. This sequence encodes CASSQTGTASYEQYF.

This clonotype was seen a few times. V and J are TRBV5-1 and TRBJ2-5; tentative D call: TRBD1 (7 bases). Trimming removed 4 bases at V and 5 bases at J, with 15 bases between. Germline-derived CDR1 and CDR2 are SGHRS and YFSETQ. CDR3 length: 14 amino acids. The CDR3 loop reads CASSGSRGDETQYF. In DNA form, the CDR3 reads TGCGCCAGCAGCGGATCCAGGGGGGATGAGACCCAGTACTTC. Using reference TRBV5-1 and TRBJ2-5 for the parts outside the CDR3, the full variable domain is KAGVTQTPRYLIKTRGQQVTLSCSPISGHRSVSWYQQTPGQGLQFLFEYFSETQRNKGNFPGRFSGRQFSNSRSEMNVSTLELGDSALYLCASSGSRGDETQYFGPGTRLLVL.

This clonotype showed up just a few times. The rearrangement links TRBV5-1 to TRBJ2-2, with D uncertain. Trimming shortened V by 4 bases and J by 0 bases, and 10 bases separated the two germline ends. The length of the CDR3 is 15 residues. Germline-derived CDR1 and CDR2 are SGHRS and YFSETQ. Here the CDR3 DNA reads TGCGCCAGCAGCCCCCGCCCACCGAACACCGGGGAGCTGTTTTTT. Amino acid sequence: CASSPRPPNTGELFF.

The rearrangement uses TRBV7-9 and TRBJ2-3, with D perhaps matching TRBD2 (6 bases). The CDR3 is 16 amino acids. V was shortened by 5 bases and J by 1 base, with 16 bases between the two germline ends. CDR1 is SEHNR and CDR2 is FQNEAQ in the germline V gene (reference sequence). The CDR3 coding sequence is TGTGCCAGCAGCCCCCGAGCGGGCGGGGGCACAGATACGCAGTATTTT. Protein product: CASSPRAGGGTDTQYF.

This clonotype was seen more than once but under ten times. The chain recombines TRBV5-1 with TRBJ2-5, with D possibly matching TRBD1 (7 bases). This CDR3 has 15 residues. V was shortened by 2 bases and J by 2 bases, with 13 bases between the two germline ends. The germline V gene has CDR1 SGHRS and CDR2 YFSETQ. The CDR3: CASSFGRGRQETQYF. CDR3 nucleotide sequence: TGCGCCAGCAGCTTCGGCAGGGGGAGGCAAGAGACCCAGTACTTC.

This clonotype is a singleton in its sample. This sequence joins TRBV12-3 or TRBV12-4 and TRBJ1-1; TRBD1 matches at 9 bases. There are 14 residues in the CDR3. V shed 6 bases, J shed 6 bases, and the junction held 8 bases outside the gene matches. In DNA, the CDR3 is TGTGCCAGCAGCCCGCTACAGGGGGCTTCTGAAGCTTTCTTT. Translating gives CASSPLQGASEAFF.

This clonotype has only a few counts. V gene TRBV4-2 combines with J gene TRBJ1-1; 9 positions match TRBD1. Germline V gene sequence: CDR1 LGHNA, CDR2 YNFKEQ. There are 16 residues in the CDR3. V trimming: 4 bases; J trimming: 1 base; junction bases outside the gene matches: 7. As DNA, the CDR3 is TGTGCCAGCAGCCCCCGGGACAGGGATCCGAACACTGAAGCTTTCTTT. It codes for CASSPRDRDPNTEAFF.

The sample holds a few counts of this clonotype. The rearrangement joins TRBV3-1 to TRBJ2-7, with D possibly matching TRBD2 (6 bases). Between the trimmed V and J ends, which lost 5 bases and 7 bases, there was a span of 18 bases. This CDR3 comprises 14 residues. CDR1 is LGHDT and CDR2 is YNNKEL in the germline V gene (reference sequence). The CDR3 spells CASSAMREVWEQYF. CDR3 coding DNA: TGTGCCAGCAGCGCGATGAGGGAGGTTTGGGAGCAGTACTTC.

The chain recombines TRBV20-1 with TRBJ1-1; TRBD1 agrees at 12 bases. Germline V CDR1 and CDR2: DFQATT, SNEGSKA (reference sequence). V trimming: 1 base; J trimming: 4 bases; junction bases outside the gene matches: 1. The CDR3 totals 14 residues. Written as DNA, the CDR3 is TGCAGTGCTAGAGGGGACAGGGGGCTCACTGAAGCTTTCTTT. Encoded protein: CSARGDRGLTEAFF.

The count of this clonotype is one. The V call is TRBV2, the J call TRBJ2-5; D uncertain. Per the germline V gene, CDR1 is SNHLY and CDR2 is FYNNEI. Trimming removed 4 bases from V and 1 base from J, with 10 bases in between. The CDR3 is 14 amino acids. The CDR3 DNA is TGTGCCAGCAGTGTTGTTACCGTCCAAGAGACCCAGTACTTC. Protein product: CASSVVTVQETQYF.

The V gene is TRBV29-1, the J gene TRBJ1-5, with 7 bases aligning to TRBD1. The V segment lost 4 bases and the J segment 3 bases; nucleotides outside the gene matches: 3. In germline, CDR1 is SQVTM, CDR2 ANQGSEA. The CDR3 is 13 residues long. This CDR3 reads CSVVTGVNQPQHF. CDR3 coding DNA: TGCAGCGTTGTCACAGGGGTCAATCAGCCCCAGCATTTT.

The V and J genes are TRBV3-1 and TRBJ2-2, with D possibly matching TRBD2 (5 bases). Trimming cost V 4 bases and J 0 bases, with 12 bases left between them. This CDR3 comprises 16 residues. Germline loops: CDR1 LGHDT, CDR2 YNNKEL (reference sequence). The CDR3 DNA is TGTGCCAGCAGCCGCGGAGGTGCCGCGAACACCGGGGAGCTGTTTTTT. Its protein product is CASSRGGAANTGELFF.